The T cell receptor (beta chain) described here comes from a study of T cells in Graves' hyperthyroidism and ophthalmopathy. This clonotype was seen ten or more times. Amplified TCR beta CDR3 regions came from RNA transcripts. The primer set for the first-round RT-PCR of the TCR CDR3 was HTBI. TCRdb independently ran MiXCR on the multiplex PCR reads; one entry per CDR3 protein. The data show some 270,000 distinct CDR3 sequences, about 13% seen once. CDR3 length equals 16 residues. CDR1 and CDR2 from the germline V gene are SGHDN and FVKESK. Losses at the gene ends were 0 bases for V and 0 bases for J; bases not matched to a gene: 4.

The sample comprised blood. The TCR sequence derives from a woman between 35 and 50 years old with Graves' hyperthyroidism. The J gene is TRBJ1-1, the V gene TRBV14, with 7 bases aligning to TRBD1. The chain's CDR3 is CASSQDDREVNTEAFF. The CDR3 DNA is TGTGCCAGCAGCCAAGATGACAGGGAAGTGAACACTGAAGCTTTCTTT.